A selection of T cell receptor beta chains follows, all from one sample in a study of cytomegalovirus exposure and HLA in healthy donors. The assay was immunoSEQ multiplex PCR, and TCRdb's table has in-frame clones only and misses some. The table lists 110,000 to 150,000 clones, roughly four fifths of them singletons. The sequencing input was PBMCs. Receptors were obtained from a woman aged 45-65 years in good health and CMV-seronegative. The CDR3 runs from the conserved cysteine through the conserved F or W. D genes are given only for firm matches. Size is stated for part of the rows, as once, few or many counts, or as a class when the clone is expanded.

TGTGCCAGCAGTTTTTTGCGGAATTCCGGGGAGCTGTTTTTT CASSFLRNSGELFF 14 TRBJ2-2 TRBV28 . .
TGTGCCAGCAGCTCACGCGGGACTAGGGGCTACGAGCAGTACTTC CASSSRGTRGYEQYF 15 TRBJ2-7 TRBV7-9 TRBD2 .
TGCGCCAGCAGCCAGAACAGGGGAGGCTATGGCTACACCTTC CASSQNRGGYGYTF 14 TRBJ1-2 TRBV4-3 TRBD1 .
TGCAGTGCCCGACTGGGCGGGGAGCAGTTCTTC CSARLGGEQFF 11 TRBJ2-1 TRBV20-1 . .
TGTGCCAGCAGTTTCGACAGGGTGGGCACTGAAGCTTTCTTT CASSFDRVGTEAFF 14 TRBJ1-1 TRBV7-2 TRBD1 once
TGTGCCAGCAGCTTTGGGGGGTCCCGTAACTATGGCTACACCTTC CASSFGGSRNYGYTF 15 TRBJ1-2 TRBV11-2 . few
TGTGCCGTAGCGTTCCGGGACAGTAATTCACCCCTCCACTTT CAVAFRDSNSPLHF 14 TRBJ1-6 TRBV19 TRBD1 .
TGTGCCACCAGCAGATTCCCACTAGCGGGGGCCGAAAATACGCAGTATTTT CATSRFPLAGAENTQYF 17 TRBJ2-3 TRBV15 TRBD2 .
TGTGCCAGCAGGGCAGGGAATGAGCAGTTCTTC CASRAGNEQFF 11 TRBJ2-1 TRBV6-5 . .
TGTGCTAGTGACAAGGGGGGGTCGGGTGAGCAGTTCTTC CASDKGGSGEQFF 13 TRBJ2-1 TRBV12-5 . .
TGTGCCAGCTCACCACCGAGGGGGGGACTAGCGGGGGGTCCCCCCTCCTACGAGCAGTACTTC CASSPPRGGLAGGPPSYEQYF 21 TRBJ2-7 TRBV18 TRBD2 .
TGTGCCAGTAGTATAGGTGAGACAGATACGCAGTATTTT CASSIGETDTQYF 13 TRBJ2-3 TRBV19 . .
TGTGCCAGCAGTGAAAATACTCCGTTCTTC CASSENTPFF 10 TRBJ2-1 TRBV2 . few
TGTGCCAGCAGTGGGGACAGGTCCCAAGGGACCCAGTACTTC CASSGDRSQGTQYF 14 TRBJ2-5 TRBV2 TRBD1 .
TGCGCCAGCAGGGCCGGGGGGCCAGATACGCAGTATTTT CASRAGGPDTQYF 13 TRBJ2-3 TRBV10-1 . few
TGCGCCAGCAGCCCCCGCGGGCTGGGAGAGGGCGAAAAACTGTTTTTT CASSPRGLGEGEKLFF 16 TRBJ1-4 TRBV4-1 . .
TGCGCCAGCAGTACCCGATTTTCGGACAGGGGGGACAATGAGCAGTTCTTC CASSTRFSDRGDNEQFF 17 TRBJ2-1 TRBV10-1 TRBD1 .
TGTGCCAGCAGCTTACTAGGCTGGGATACGCAGTATTTT CASSLLGWDTQYF 13 TRBJ2-3 TRBV11-2 . .
TGTGCCATCAGTTTAGCGGGGGGGCGTACAGATACGCAGTATTTT CAISLAGGRTDTQYF 15 TRBJ2-3 TRBV10-3 TRBD2 .
TGTGCCAGCAGTACCGGGACAAAGTCTGAAGCTTTCTTT CASSTGTKSEAFF 13 TRBJ1-1 TRBV28 . .
TGCGCCAGCAGCCAAGAGCGGGGGGCGGGCACCGGGGAGCTGTTTTTT CASSQERGAGTGELFF 16 TRBJ2-2 TRBV4-3 TRBD2 few
TGTGCCAGCAGCTTAGGGCAGCGTGATCAGCCCCAGCATTTT CASSLGQRDQPQHF 14 TRBJ1-5 TRBV7-8 . .
TGTGCCAGCAGCTTGGGAGGGGCAGGTTGGGAGCAGTACTTC CASSLGGAGWEQYF 14 TRBJ2-7 TRBV7-9 TRBD2 once
TGTGCCAGCAGTCCCGGGACAGGGGGCGCACGAGACATTCAGTACTTC CASSPGTGGARDIQYF 16 TRBJ2-4 TRBV28 TRBD1 few
TGTGCCAGCAGCCCCAGAGCGGGGGGAGTGAACTATGGCTACACCTTC CASSPRAGGVNYGYTF 16 TRBJ1-2 TRBV5-5 . .
TGTGCCAGCAGCTACACACGACTGTCCGGGGCCAACGTCCTGACTTTC CASSYTRLSGANVLTF 16 TRBJ2-6 TRBV5-8 . .
TGTGCCAGCTCACCGATGTCAGACTACGAGCAGTACTTC CASSPMSDYEQYF 13 TRBJ2-7 TRBV18 . .
TGTGCCAGCAGCCAAGATCTGAGGAGAAACCATAATTCACCCCTCCACTTT CASSQDLRRNHNSPLHF 17 TRBJ1-6 TRBV4-2 . .
TGTGCCATCAGTGAACAGACAGGGTTGGGTGAGCAGTTCTTC CAISEQTGLGEQFF 14 TRBJ2-1 TRBV10-3 TRBD1 .
TGTGCCAGCAGGACAGGGGTCCAAGAGACCCAGTACTTC CASRTGVQETQYF 13 TRBJ2-5 TRBV2 TRBD1 .
TGCGCCAGCAGCCCCCTAGCGACCTCGAACACCGGGGAGCTGTTTTTT CASSPLATSNTGELFF 16 TRBJ2-2 TRBV4-1 . .
TGTGCCAGCAGACCATCCTCCGGGACAGGGGGCCCGGATAACGAGCAGTACTTC CASRPSSGTGGPDNEQYF 18 TRBJ2-7 TRBV27 TRBD1 .